These 25 T cell receptor beta chains were all obtained from the same sample, sequenced in a study of cytomegalovirus exposure and HLA in healthy donors (dated by TCRdb to about 2017). The method behind the library was the immunoSEQ multiplex PCR assay. For the multiplex PCR, a mixture combining 60 forward primers for TCR Vbeta segments and 13 reverse primers for TCR Jbeta segments was used. TCRdb obtained this table from immuneACCESS and retained in-frame rearrangements with V and J assigned. These tables miss some clones; where compared with another copy, unresolved V genes account for less than half of the shortfall, and the remainder is unexplained. The sample includes fewer than 200,000 clones, with around 90% observed a single time. Of the sample, approximately 0.98% is held by the ten largest clones. Sequencing input: PBMCs. The source of these receptors is a boy aged 2 to 9 in good health and CMV-seronegative.

The gene calls are TRBV6-5 and TRBJ2-1, with TRBD2 matching 8 bases. The CDR3 runs to 14 residues. Looked up from germline, CDR1 is MNHEY and CDR2 is SVGAGI. V gave up 7 bases and J gave up 7 bases; unmatched junction bases: 9. The CDR3 DNA sequence: TGTGCCAGCAAGCAGCGGGAGTGGGGGAATGAGCAGTTCTTC. Translated: CASKQREWGNEQFF.

This rearrangement joins TRBV25-1 to TRBJ2-5; maybe TRBD1 (7 bases). The CDR3 consists of 18 residues. The V end was cut by 4 bases, the J end by 4 bases, with 25 bases between. From germline, CDR1 is MGHDK and CDR2 SYGVNS. The chain's CDR3 is CASSALTMTGTPSETQYF. In DNA form, the CDR3 reads TGTGCCAGCAGTGCCTTGACGATGACAGGGACTCCGTCAGAGACCCAGTACTTC.

V usage is TRBV28 and J usage is TRBJ1-2; possibly TRBD1 for D (6 bases). Trimming pared 9 bases from V and 4 bases from J, leaving 15 bases between. The CDR3 length is 13 residues. Germline values: CDR1 MDHEN, CDR2 SYDVKM. CDR3 DNA: TGTGCCAGTTCCGACAGGACGGCCTATGGCTACACCTTC. This sequence encodes CASSDRTAYGYTF.

This rearrangement joins TRBV27 to TRBJ1-5; D not certain. The CDR3 sequence is 13 residues long. In germline, CDR1 is MNHEY, CDR2 SMNVEV (reference sequence). Between the trimmed V and J ends, which lost 2 bases and 4 bases, there was a span of 6 bases. CDR3 in DNA: TGTGCCAGCAGTTTAGCAGGTAATCAGCCCCAGCATTTT. It specifies CASSLAGNQPQHF.

V and J are TRBV6-5 and TRBJ1-5; a possible D gene is TRBD1 (5 bases). The CDR3 length is 13 residues. Germline V gene data show CDR1 as MNHEY and CDR2 as SVGAGI. Trimming shortened V by 7 bases and J by 4 bases, and 11 bases separated the two germline ends. Written as DNA, the CDR3 is TGTGCCAGCACCCAGGGTTGGAATCAGCCCCAGCATTTT. Translated: CASTQGWNQPQHF.

The CDR3 region is CASSRRGTGIQYF. CDR3 DNA: TGTGCCAGCAGCCGGCGGGGCACGGGCATTCAGTACTTC. The chain couples TRBV28 to TRBJ2-4, with D possibly matching TRBD2 (6 bases). V was cut by 6 bases and J by 9 bases, with 15 bases left in between. This CDR3 has 13 amino acids. Germline V lookup: CDR1 MDHEN, CDR2 SYDVKM.

The CDR3 sequence: CASTGTGGADTQYF. CDR3 bases: TGTGCCAGCACCGGGACAGGGGGCGCGGATACGCAGTATTTT. V is TRBV7-6 and J is TRBJ2-3; 12 nucleotides match TRBD1. J was trimmed by 6 bases and V by 7 bases; bases with no gene match: 5. CDR1 is SGHVS, CDR2 FNYEAQ, per germline. The CDR3 is 14 amino acids.

The chain has TRBV28 and TRBJ1-4; D ambiguous. The CDR3 is 12 residues long. Germline V lookup: CDR1 MDHEN, CDR2 SYDVKM. V lost 11 bases and J 4 bases, leaving 11 bases between the germline ends. DNA of the CDR3: TGTGCCGGCCGACACCGTAATGAAAAACTGTTTTTT. Residues: CAGRHRNEKLFF. Supplemented by reference TRBV28 and TRBJ1-4, the full variable domain reads DVKVTQSSRYLVKRTGEKVFLECVQDMDHENMFWYRQDPGLGLRLIYFSYDVKMKEKGDIPEGYSVSREKKERFSLILESASTNQTSMYLCAGRHRNEKLFFGSGTQLSVL.

This chain uses TRBV6-6 with TRBJ1-5; D uncertain. Per the germline V gene, CDR1 is MNHNY and CDR2 is SVGAGI (reference sequence). V lost 2 bases and J lost 0, with 5 bases in between. CDR3 length: 14 residues. The CDR3 region is CASSYQNSNQPQHF. In nucleotides, the CDR3 is TGTGCCAGCAGTTACCAAAATAGCAATCAGCCCCAGCATTTT.

The genes are TRBV30 and TRBJ2-7; the D is unclear. Trimming shortened V by 4 bases and J by 2 bases, and 6 bases separated the two germline ends. The CDR3 contains 11 residues. Looked up from germline, CDR1 is GTSNPN and CDR2 is SVGIG (reference sequence). The CDR3 loop reads CAWIHTYEQYF. In nucleotides, the CDR3 is TGTGCCTGGATTCACACCTACGAGCAGTACTTC.

The chain combines TRBV28 with TRBJ1-5, with D possibly matching TRBD1 (6 bases). Trimming removed 3 bases at V and 7 bases at J, with 16 bases between. CDR1 MDHEN and CDR2 SYDVKM come from the germline V gene. The CDR3 has 15 amino acids. The CDR3 nucleotides are TGTGCCAGCAGTTTCCGGAGGGGGGAGGGCCAGCCCCAGCATTTT. It specifies CASSFRRGEGQPQHF. The full variable domain, its missing parts supplied by reference TRBV28 and TRBJ1-5, is DVKVTQSSRYLVKRTGEKVFLECVQDMDHENMFWYRQDPGLGLRLIYFSYDVKMKEKGDIPEGYSVSREKKERFSLILESASTNQTSMYLCASSFRRGEGQPQHFGDGTRLSIL.

The chain recombines TRBV4-1 with TRBJ2-7; 10 bases are a match to TRBD2. This CDR3 comprises 19 residues. With 1 base clipped from V and 0 bases from J, the junction kept 12 bases outside the gene matches. Per the germline V gene, CDR1 is MGHRA and CDR2 is YSYEKL. Written as DNA, the CDR3 is TGCGCCAGCAGCCAAGTTTCCGGGACTAGCGACTGGCCCTCCTACGAGCAGTACTTC. Amino acid sequence: CASSQVSGTSDWPSYEQYF.

The chain links TRBV27 to TRBJ1-1, with 9 bases lining up with TRBD1. Trimming took 6 bases from V and 1 from J; bases not matched to a gene: 3. Germline lookup yields CDR1 MNHEY and CDR2 SMNVEV (reference sequence). CDR3 size: 14 residues. CDR3 in amino acids: CASSRTGANTEAFF. The CDR3 DNA reads as TGTGCCAGCAGCCGGACAGGGGCGAACACTGAAGCTTTCTTT.

This chain uses TRBV9 with TRBJ1-4; a weak D match, TRBD1 (5 bases). This CDR3 has 14 residues. Germline CDR1 reads SGDLS; CDR2 reads YYNGEE. V lost 2 bases and J 6 bases, leaving 11 bases between the germline ends. The CDR3 here is CASSVAGSDEKLFF. The CDR3 coding sequence is TGTGCCAGCAGCGTGGCAGGGTCTGATGAAAAACTGTTTTTT.

CDR3 in DNA: TGTGCCAGCAGCTTACTCGTCTCAGAGACCCAGTACTTC. This codes for CASSLLVSETQYF. V gene TRBV7-3 combines with J gene TRBJ2-5; D is unclear. V was trimmed by 2 bases and J by 4 bases, leaving 8 bases between them. The CDR3 covers 13 residues. Germline CDR1 reads SGHTA; CDR2 reads FQGTGA.

The genes are TRBV27 and TRBJ1-2, with TRBD1 identical over 10 bases. CDR3 length: 15 amino acids. CDR1 is MNHEY and CDR2 is SMNVEV in the germline V gene (reference sequence). V gave up 5 bases and J gave up 8 bases; unmatched junction bases: 11. The CDR3 reads CASSRRQGAAGGYTF. CDR3 nucleotide sequence: TGTGCCAGCAGTCGGCGACAGGGGGCGGCTGGGGGCTACACCTTC.

The V gene is TRBV9, the J gene TRBJ2-2; 7 positions match TRBD2. This CDR3 is built from 15 residues. J was trimmed by 8 bases and V by 0 bases; bases with no gene match: 7. Germline CDR1 and CDR2: SGDLS and YYNGEE. CDR3 residues: CASSVGAGVAGELFF. The CDR3 nucleotides are TGTGCCAGCAGCGTAGGTGCGGGGGTCGCTGGGGAGCTGTTTTTT.

V gene TRBV28 combines with J gene TRBJ1-2, with TRBD1 matching 7 bases. CDR3 length: 16 residues. Trimming at V came to 5 bases and at J to 4 bases, leaving 13 bases not matched to a gene. Germline CDR1 reads MDHEN; CDR2 reads SYDVKM. In DNA form, the CDR3 reads TGTGCCAGCAGTCTCCACTCCCGGGACAGCGGCTATGGCTACACCTTC. Translation gives CASSLHSRDSGYGYTF.

This sequence joins TRBV11-3 and TRBJ1-1; the D is unclear. Trimming shortened V by 1 base and J by 0 bases, and 6 bases separated the two germline ends. The germline V gene has CDR1 SGHNT and CDR2 YENEEA. This CDR3 is built from 14 residues. The CDR3 reads CASSLGGMNTEAFF. CDR3 coding DNA: TGTGCCAGCAGCTTAGGCGGTATGAACACTGAAGCTTTCTTT.

There are a few counts of this clone. The V and J genes are TRBV19 and TRBJ1-1; D may be TRBD1 (6 bases). The ends were cut back, 7 bases at V and 6 bases at J, with 24 bases in the middle. The CDR3 has 16 residues. The germline CDR1 and CDR2 sequences are LNHDA and SQIVND (reference sequence). This CDR3 is CASIPGQASPAPEAFF. For the CDR3, the DNA is TGTGCCAGTATCCCGGGACAAGCGAGTCCAGCCCCTGAAGCTTTCTTT.

CDR3 in DNA: TGTGCCAGCAGTATGAGGGACTCAATCACAGATACGCAGTATTTT. This codes for CASSMRDSITDTQYF. The chain has TRBV28 and TRBJ2-3; weak D call: TRBD2 (6 bases). This CDR3 has 15 residues. V was trimmed by 5 bases and J by 2 bases, leaving 14 bases between them. Germline V CDR1 and CDR2: MDHEN, SYDVKM.

This rearrangement joins TRBV6-6 to TRBJ1-6; D uncertain. Germline CDR1 MNHNY, CDR2 SVGAGI (reference sequence). There are 14 residues in the CDR3. Trimming removed 2 bases from V and 7 bases from J, with 9 bases in between. CDR3 amino acids: CASSYAASNSPLHF. CDR3 DNA sequence: TGTGCCAGCAGTTACGCCGCAAGCAATTCACCCCTCCACTTT.

CDR3 sequence: CASSANREGYGYTF. The CDR3 coding sequence is TGTGCCAGCAGCGCAAACAGGGAGGGCTATGGCTACACCTTC. The chain carries TRBV5-4 and TRBJ1-2; weak D call: TRBD1 (6 bases). There are 14 residues in the CDR3. Trimming pared 4 bases from V and 4 bases from J, leaving 14 bases between. Germline CDR1 and CDR2: SGHNT and YYREEE (reference sequence).

The genes are TRBV7-9 and TRBJ1-2; D perhaps matches TRBD1 (6 bases). The CDR3 consists of 15 residues. V dropped 0 bases and J dropped 6 bases, with 14 bases sitting between them. The germline V gene encodes CDR1 SEHNR and CDR2 FQNEAQ (reference sequence). The CDR3 bases are TGTGCCAGCAGCTTAGCCCTGGGCGCAGGGGATGGCTACACCTTC. The encoded protein is CASSLALGAGDGYTF.

The genes are TRBV5-1 and TRBJ2-7; maybe TRBD1 (5 bases). V gave up 5 bases and J gave up 0 bases, with 12 bases separating them. This CDR3 is 14 amino acids long. Germline loops: CDR1 SGHRS, CDR2 YFSETQ. CDR3 nucleotide sequence: TGCGCCAGCAGTTATATGACAGACTCCTACGAGCAGTACTTC. Its translation: CASSYMTDSYEQYF.